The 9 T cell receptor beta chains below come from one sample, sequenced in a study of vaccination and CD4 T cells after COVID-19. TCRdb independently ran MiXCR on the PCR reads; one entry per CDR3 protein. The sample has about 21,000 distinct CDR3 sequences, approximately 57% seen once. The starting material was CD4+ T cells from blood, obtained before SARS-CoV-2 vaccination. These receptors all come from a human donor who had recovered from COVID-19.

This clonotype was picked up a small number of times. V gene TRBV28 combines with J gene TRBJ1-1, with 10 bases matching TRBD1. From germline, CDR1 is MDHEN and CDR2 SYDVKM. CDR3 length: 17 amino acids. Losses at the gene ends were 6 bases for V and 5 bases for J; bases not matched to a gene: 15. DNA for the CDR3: TGTGCCAGCAGCTCGCCCCGACAGGGGGCGACGGGTACTGAAGCTTTCTTT. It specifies CASSSPRQGATGTEAFF.

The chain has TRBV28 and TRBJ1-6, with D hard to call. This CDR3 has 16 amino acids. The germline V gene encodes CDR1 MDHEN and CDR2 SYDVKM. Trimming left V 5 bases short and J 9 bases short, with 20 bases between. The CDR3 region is CASSPYTGLGRSPLHF. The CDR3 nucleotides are TGTGCCAGCAGTCCTTATACGGGCCTCGGACGTTCACCCCTCCACTTT.

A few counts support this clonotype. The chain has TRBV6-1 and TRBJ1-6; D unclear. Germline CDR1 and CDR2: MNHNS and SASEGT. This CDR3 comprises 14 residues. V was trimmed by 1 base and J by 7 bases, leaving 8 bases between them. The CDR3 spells CASSEVVGNSPLHF. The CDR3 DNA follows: TGTGCCAGCAGTGAAGTCGTCGGCAATTCACCCCTCCACTTT.

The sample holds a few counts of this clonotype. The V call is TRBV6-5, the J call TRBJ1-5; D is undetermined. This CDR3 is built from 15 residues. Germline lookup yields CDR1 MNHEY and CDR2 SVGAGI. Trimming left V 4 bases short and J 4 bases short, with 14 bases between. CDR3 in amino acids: CASSSLKTPNQPQHF. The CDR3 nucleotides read TGTGCCAGCAGTTCCTTAAAAACTCCTAATCAGCCCCAGCATTTT.

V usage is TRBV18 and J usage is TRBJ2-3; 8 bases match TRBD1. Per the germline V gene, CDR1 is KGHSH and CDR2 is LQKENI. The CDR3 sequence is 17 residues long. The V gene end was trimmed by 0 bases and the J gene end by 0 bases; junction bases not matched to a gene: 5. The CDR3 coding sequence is TGTGCCAGCTCACCACCTAGGAGGACAGGGAGCACAGATACGCAGTATTTT. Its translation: CASSPPRRTGSTDTQYF.

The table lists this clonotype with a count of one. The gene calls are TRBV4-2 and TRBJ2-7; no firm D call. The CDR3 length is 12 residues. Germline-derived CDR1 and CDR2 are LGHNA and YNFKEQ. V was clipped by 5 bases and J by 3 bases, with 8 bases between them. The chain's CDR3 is CASSKPNYEQYF. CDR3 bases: TGTGCCAGCAGCAAACCCAACTACGAGCAGTACTTC.

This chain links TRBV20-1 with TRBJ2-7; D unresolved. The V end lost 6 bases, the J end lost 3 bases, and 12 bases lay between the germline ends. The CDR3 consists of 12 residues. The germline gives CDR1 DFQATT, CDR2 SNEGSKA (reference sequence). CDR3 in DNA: TGCAGTGCCCCAGACCAGCGCTACGAGCAGTACTTC. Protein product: CSAPDQRYEQYF.

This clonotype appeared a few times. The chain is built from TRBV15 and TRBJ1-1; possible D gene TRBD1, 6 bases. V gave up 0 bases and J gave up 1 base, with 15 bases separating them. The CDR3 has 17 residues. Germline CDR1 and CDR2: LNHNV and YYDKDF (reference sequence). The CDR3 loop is CATSRDQGPTQNTEAFF. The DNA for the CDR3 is TGTGCCACCAGCAGAGATCAGGGGCCAACTCAGAACACTGAAGCTTTCTTT.

The DNA for the CDR3 is TGTGCCAGCAGCTCAGGACCGGAAACGTCCTACGAGCAGTACTTC. Translated, it gives CASSSGPETSYEQYF. V and J are TRBV11-2 and TRBJ2-7; no firm D call. Germline lookup yields CDR1 SGHAT and CDR2 FQNNGV. V was trimmed by 4 bases and J by 1 base, leaving 14 bases between them. The CDR3 runs to 15 residues.